These 14 T cell receptor beta chains were sequenced from one sample in a study of graft-versus-host responses after intestinal transplantation. The assay was immunoSEQ multiplex PCR, and TCRdb's table has in-frame clones only and misses some. The data contain 16,000 or so clones, approximately 80% of them seen just once; the ten biggest clones take up about 4%. Tissue processing of the graft released intraepithelial and lamina propria lymphocytes from it. Sequences were derived from ileum tissue, sampled around 580 days after intestinal transplantation. The source of these receptors is a human patient who received an intestinal transplant, so some T cells may come from the graft donor.

This clone was seen only once. This sequence joins TRBV19 and TRBJ2-2; 8 nucleotides match TRBD1. V shed 5 bases and J 5 bases; nucleotides not matched to a gene: 4. CDR1 is LNHDA and CDR2 is SQIVND in the germline V gene (reference sequence). This CDR3 is 14 amino acids long. The CDR3 protein is CASSPRQGTGELFF. CDR3 DNA: TGTGCCAGTAGTCCTCGACAGGGGACCGGGGAGCTGTTTTTT.

V usage is TRBV21-1 and J usage is TRBJ2-4; the D call of TRBD2 is as the table states it, not checked on the DNA. TRBV21-1 is a documented pseudogene. The CDR3 spans 9 residues. In DNA, the CDR3 is TGTGCCAGACTCGGGATTCAGTACTTC. Protein: CARLGIQYF.

Comments on this clone: This CDR3 is also generated by other DNA sequences in the sample. The V and J genes are TRBV20-1 and TRBJ1-1, with 7 bases that match TRBD1. The CDR3 extends over 11 amino acids. Trimming cost V 6 bases and J 6 bases; bases outside gene matches: 4. Germline V gene sequence: CDR1 DFQATT, CDR2 SNEGSKA (reference sequence). The CDR3 sequence: CSASGTAEAFF. Written as DNA, the CDR3 is TGCAGTGCCTCAGGGACAGCTGAAGCTTTCTTT.

The chain has TRBV4-1 and TRBJ2-5, with D perhaps assigned TRBD1 or TRBD2 (6 bases each). The tail of the sequence fits TRBJ2-7 better, so the J call may be wrong. The CDR3 loop spans 16 amino acids. The germline V gene has CDR1 MGHRA and CDR2 YSYEKL. The CDR3 DNA sequence: TGCGCCAGCAGCCAGGGGGCCCCCTGGGGGAGGAACGAGCAGTACTTC. Encoded protein: CASSQGAPWGRNEQYF.

The V gene is TRBV19, the J gene TRBJ1-6, with 8 bases fitting TRBD1. CDR3 length equals 13 residues. The J segment lost 11 bases and the V segment lost 11 bases, leaving 11 bases of the junction unmatched. Looked up from germline, CDR1 is LNHDA and CDR2 is SQIVND (reference sequence). The CDR3 DNA sequence: TGTGCCTCTATGGACAGGGCTGGAACACCCCTCCACTTT. This sequence encodes CASMDRAGTPLHF.

J is TRBJ2-5 and V is TRBV10-3; TRBD1 might be the D (6 bases). Per germline, CDR1 ENHRY and CDR2 SYGVKD. This CDR3 contains 14 residues. V was trimmed by 6 bases and J by 11 bases, leaving 22 bases between them. The CDR3 region is CAIREDSSDLKQYF. Written as DNA, the CDR3 is TGTGCCATCAGGGAGGACAGCTCTGACCTAAAGCAGTACTTC.

The genes are TRBV19 and TRBJ2-7; 10 nucleotides agree with TRBD2. With 4 bases clipped from V and 3 bases from J, the junction kept 12 bases outside the gene matches. Germline lookup yields CDR1 LNHDA and CDR2 SQIVND (reference sequence). The CDR3 extends over 17 amino acids. The chain's CDR3 is CASSNRQGAGGHYEQYF. In DNA form, the CDR3 reads TGTGCCAGTAGTAATCGACAGGGAGCGGGGGGGCACTACGAGCAGTACTTC.

V and J are TRBV9 and TRBJ2-2; no clear D gene. The V gene lost 0 bases and the J gene lost 0 bases, with 9 bases spanning the gap. In germline, CDR1 is SGDLS, CDR2 YYNGEE. This CDR3 region has 16 residues. CDR3 DNA: TGTGCCAGCAGCGTAGAAAGGACGACGAACACCGGGGAGCTGTTTTTT. Its protein is CASSVERTTNTGELFF.

The chain couples TRBV7-2 to TRBJ2-6, with a possible D match to TRBD2 (6 bases). Deletions cut 5 bases from V and 0 bases from J, with 14 bases between. Germline V lookup: CDR1 SGHTA, CDR2 FQGNSA. The CDR3 spans 17 residues. CDR3: CASSPLGTHSGANVLTF. The CDR3 DNA sequence: TGTGCCAGCAGCCCCCTAGGGACTCACTCTGGGGCCAACGTCCTGACTTTC.

This chain uses TRBV6-1 with TRBJ2-3, with D perhaps TRBD2 (5 bases). The V and J ends lost 6 bases and 2 bases respectively, with 12 bases between them. This CDR3 contains 14 residues. Germline CDR1 and CDR2: MNHNS and SASEGT. CDR3 loop: CASRWTPNTDTQYF. In nucleotides, the CDR3 is TGTGCCAGCAGGTGGACTCCCAACACAGATACGCAGTATTTT.

This chain connects TRBV6-1 to TRBJ2-7, with D possibly matching TRBD2 (6 bases). The CDR3 runs to 13 residues. CDR1 and CDR2 (germline): MNHNS, SASEGT. Trimming stripped 1 base from V and 3 bases from J, with 7 bases between. The CDR3 DNA sequence: TGTGCCAGCAGTGAAGTGGGGGGCTACGAGCAGTACTTC. As protein: CASSEVGGYEQYF.

This chain links TRBV27 with TRBJ2-7; possibly TRBD1 or TRBD2 for D (5 bases each). This CDR3 contains 13 residues. Trimming removed 4 bases from V and 3 bases from J, with 10 bases in between. Germline V CDR1 and CDR2: MNHEY, SMNVEV (reference sequence). Here the CDR3 DNA reads TGTGCCAGCAGTTCCCGGGGCGACTACGAGCAGTACTTC. Translation: CASSSRGDYEQYF.

V is TRBV12-5 and J is TRBJ1-5, with TRBD1 matching over 7 bases. Per germline, CDR1 LGHNT and CDR2 FRNRAP. V gave up 7 bases and J gave up 2 bases; unmatched junction bases: 11. The CDR3 runs to 16 residues. CDR3: CASASSGTVRNQPQHF. The CDR3 nucleotides are TGTGCTAGTGCTTCCTCCGGGACAGTTCGCAATCAGCCCCAGCATTTT.

The chain couples TRBV5-4 to TRBJ2-3, with TRBD2 matching over 9 bases. The CDR3 is made up of 16 amino acids. From germline, CDR1 is SGHNT and CDR2 YYREEE (reference sequence). Trimming took 0 bases from V and 7 from J; bases not matched to a gene: 9. The CDR3 protein is CASSLGVAGAQNTQYF. The CDR3 DNA sequence: TGTGCCAGCAGCTTGGGGGTAGCGGGGGCTCAGAATACGCAGTATTTT.